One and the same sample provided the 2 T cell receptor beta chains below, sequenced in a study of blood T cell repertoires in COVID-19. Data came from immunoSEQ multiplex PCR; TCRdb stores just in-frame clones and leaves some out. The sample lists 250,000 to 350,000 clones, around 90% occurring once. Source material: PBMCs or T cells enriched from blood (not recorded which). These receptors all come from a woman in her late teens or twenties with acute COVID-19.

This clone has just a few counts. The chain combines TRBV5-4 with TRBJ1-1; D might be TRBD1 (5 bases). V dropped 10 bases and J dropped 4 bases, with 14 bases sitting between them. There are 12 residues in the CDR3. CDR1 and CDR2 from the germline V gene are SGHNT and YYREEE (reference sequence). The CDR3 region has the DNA TGTGCCGCCCAGGGCTCAGGCACTGAAGCTTTCTTT. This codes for CAAQGSGTEAFF.

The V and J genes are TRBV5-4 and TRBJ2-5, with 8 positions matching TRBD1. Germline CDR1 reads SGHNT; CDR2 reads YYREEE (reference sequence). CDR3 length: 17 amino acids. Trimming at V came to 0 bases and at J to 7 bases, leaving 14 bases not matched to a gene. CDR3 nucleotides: TGTGCCAGCAGCTTGGCACCCAGACAGGGGAAATGGGTGACCCAGTACTTC. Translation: CASSLAPRQGKWVTQYF.